These 17 T cell receptor beta chains share one sample of origin, sequenced in a study of CD8 T cells in ankylosing spondylitis. Each CDR3 protein is one row after TCRdb ran MiXCR on the 5' RACE reads. The table lists 130,000 or so distinct CDR3 sequences, about 6.5% of them singletons. Sequences were obtained from blood, either unsorted or a sorted T cell fraction (not recorded which). All receptors derive from a male donor with ankylosing spondylitis or in good health (not recorded which).

This clonotype was observed at least ten times. In DNA form, the CDR3 reads TGCAGTGCTAGATTTCGGGACGCTTCGCACTACAATGAGCAGTTCTTC. Translated, it gives CSARFRDASHYNEQFF. J is TRBJ2-1 and V is TRBV20-1, with D tentatively TRBD1 or TRBD2 (5 bases each). Germline assignment: CDR1 DFQATT and CDR2 SNEGSKA (reference sequence). The CDR3 is made up of 16 amino acids. Between the trimmed V and J ends, which lost 2 bases and 3 bases, there was a span of 17 bases.

This clonotype has at least ten counts. The chain uses TRBV4-1 and TRBJ1-1, with unresolved D. Trimming cost V 1 base and J 0 bases, with 12 bases left between them. This CDR3 contains 16 residues. Germline V gives CDR1 MGHRA, CDR2 YSYEKL. The CDR3 protein is CASSQGPSEVNTEAFF. The CDR3 DNA is TGCGCCAGCAGCCAAGGCCCATCGGAAGTGAACACTGAAGCTTTCTTT.

This clonotype was counted ten times or more. This chain links TRBV12-3 or TRBV12-4 with TRBJ2-1; D is undetermined. With 2 bases removed from V and 8 bases from J, the gap between germline ends came to 13 bases. The CDR3 loop spans 14 amino acids. In DNA, the CDR3 is TGTGCCAGCAGTTTAAAGTTAGAGGTGTATGAGCAGTTCTTC. Its protein product is CASSLKLEVYEQFF.

This clonotype has ten or more counts. The rearrangement uses TRBV29-1 and TRBJ2-7, with 9 bases that match TRBD1. V was pared by 6 bases and J by 3 bases, with 3 bases of the junction left unmatched. The CDR3 has 12 amino acids. The germline gives CDR1 SQVTM, CDR2 ANQGSEA. The CDR3 sequence is CSVSGQGYEQYF. The CDR3 DNA is TGCAGCGTGTCGGGACAGGGCTACGAGCAGTACTTC.

This clonotype was detected many times. The genes are TRBV19 and TRBJ1-5; no definite D call. Germline V gene lookup returns CDR1 LNHDA and CDR2 SQIVND (reference sequence). The CDR3 is 14 residues long. The V end lost 5 bases, the J end lost 7 bases, and 15 bases lay between the germline ends. CDR3 nucleotides: TGTGCCAGTAGTTCACAGAATTCTCGGCAGCCCCAGCATTTT. This encodes CASSSQNSRQPQHF.

This clonotype was seen many times. The V and J genes are TRBV20-1 and TRBJ2-5; 8 positions match TRBD1. This CDR3 is 15 amino acids long. CDR1 DFQATT and CDR2 SNEGSKA come from the germline V gene (reference sequence). Trimming at V came to 3 bases and at J to 5 bases, leaving 11 bases not matched to a gene. CDR3 sequence reads: CSARGQGANRETQYF. The CDR3 coding sequence is TGCAGTGCTAGGGGGCAGGGGGCAAATAGGGAGACCCAGTACTTC.

This clonotype has at least ten counts. In DNA, the CDR3 is TGTGCCAGCAGGCGACGGATGATCACAGATACGCAGTATTTT. Protein: CASRRRMITDTQYF. The chain joins TRBV5-6 to TRBJ2-3, with no clear D. V was trimmed by 5 bases and J by 2 bases, leaving 12 bases between them. The CDR3 runs to 14 residues. Germline assignment: CDR1 SGHDT and CDR2 YYEEEE.

This clonotype was seen ten or more times. V usage is TRBV3-1 and J usage is TRBJ2-1; D may be TRBD1 or TRBD2 (5 bases each). The germline gives CDR1 LGHDT, CDR2 YNNKEL (reference sequence). The CDR3 covers 16 residues. With 3 bases removed from V and 6 bases from J, the gap between germline ends came to 18 bases. This CDR3 reads CASSQAPVGVGNEQFF. In nucleotides, the CDR3 is TGTGCCAGCAGCCAGGCCCCGGTGGGGGTGGGCAATGAGCAGTTCTTC.

Ten or more counts support this clonotype. This chain joins TRBV29-1 and TRBJ1-4, with TRBD1 identical over 10 bases. Germline loops: CDR1 SQVTM, CDR2 ANQGSEA. The junction had 4 bases not matched to a gene; V was cut back by 4 bases and J by 8 bases. The CDR3 covers 13 residues. CDR3 region: CSVAGTGDEKLFF. CDR3 DNA: TGCAGCGTTGCGGGGACAGGGGACGAAAAACTGTTTTTT.

This clonotype was observed at least ten times. V gene TRBV6-1 combines with J gene TRBJ2-3; 10 nucleotides match TRBD2. Losses at the gene ends were 6 bases for V and 3 bases for J; bases not matched to a gene: 6. The germline gives CDR1 MNHNS, CDR2 SASEGT. The CDR3 extends over 15 amino acids. CDR3 protein: CASRSSGSWTDTQYF. The CDR3 nucleotides are TGTGCCAGCAGGTCTAGCGGGAGTTGGACAGATACGCAGTATTTT.

There are a few counts of this clonotype. The chain uses TRBV7-9 and TRBJ1-1; D is uncertain. The CDR3 loop spans 14 amino acids. V lost 8 bases to trimming and J lost 0 bases, with 13 bases between them. CDR1 SEHNR and CDR2 FQNEAQ come from the germline V gene (reference sequence). The CDR3 nucleotides read TGTGCCAGCTTCCTGGGGTCCGTGAACACTGAAGCTTTCTTT. Translation: CASFLGSVNTEAFF.

This clonotype was counted at least ten times. The V and J genes are TRBV5-1 and TRBJ2-1; 10 nucleotides align to TRBD2. J lost 4 bases, V lost 6 bases, and 7 bases had no gene match. The CDR3 loop spans 15 amino acids. CDR1 and CDR2 (germline): SGHRS, YFSETQ. The CDR3 spells CASTQAGGSYNEQFF. CDR3 DNA sequence: TGCGCCAGCACCCAAGCGGGGGGGTCGTACAATGAGCAGTTCTTC.

With respect to this clonotype: A much bigger clone sits one base away, suggesting this may be a read error. The chain couples TRBV4-3 to TRBJ2-3; 8 nucleotides match TRBD1. Trimming removed 3 bases from V and 3 bases from J; junction bases left unmatched: 8. CDR1 is LGHNA, CDR2 YSLEER, per germline. This CDR3 region has 16 residues. The CDR3 protein is CASSQTGVPLTDTQYF. The CDR3 DNA reads TGCGCCAGCAGCCAGACAGGGGTGCCGCTGACAGATACGCAGTATTTT.

This clonotype was seen many times. The rearrangement uses TRBV5-1 and TRBJ2-7; no reliable D call. This CDR3 spans 15 amino acids. Trimming stripped 3 bases from V and 0 bases from J, with 13 bases between. Germline V gene lookup returns CDR1 SGHRS and CDR2 YFSETQ. CDR3 DNA sequence: TGCGCCAGCAGCTCCGAGCCGGACCCCTCCTACGAGCAGTACTTC. Encoded protein: CASSSEPDPSYEQYF.

In its sample, this clonotype was seen many times. This rearrangement joins TRBV6-2 or TRBV6-3 to TRBJ2-3; 7 bases fit TRBD2. V lost 9 bases to trimming and J lost 2 bases; unmatched junction nucleotides: 11. The germline gives CDR1 MNHEY, CDR2 SVGEGT. There are 15 residues in the CDR3. The CDR3 region is CASTRDYSFTDTQYF. DNA of the CDR3: TGTGCCAGTACCCGGGACTATTCTTTCACAGATACGCAGTATTTT.

This clonotype has a count of ten or more. The chain couples TRBV27 to TRBJ1-1; 8 bases agree with TRBD1. V lost 5 bases and J lost 6; bases outside the gene matches: 11. The CDR3 length is 15 residues. In germline, CDR1 is MNHEY, CDR2 SMNVEV (reference sequence). Written as DNA, the CDR3 is TGTGCCAGCAGTGCGTGGACAGGGCAGAATTCTGAAGCTTTCTTT. Residues: CASSAWTGQNSEAFF.

This clonotype was recorded at least ten times. The chain joins TRBV12-3 or TRBV12-4 to TRBJ2-7, with D possibly being TRBD1 (5 bases). V was shortened by 3 bases and J by 0 bases, with 12 bases between the two germline ends. The CDR3 is 15 residues long. The CDR3 nucleotides are TGTGCCAGCAGTTTGGGGCAAAAAAACTCCTACGAGCAGTACTTC. It is translated as CASSLGQKNSYEQYF.